A single T cell receptor (beta chain) is shown here with its context. Its antigen is not identified. These data originate in a study of OX40 agonist ivuxolimab in advanced cancers. Study-wide background: Patients got intravenous ivuxolimab at 0.01 to 10 mg/kg every 2 weeks. With a range of roughly 23 to 90, age averaged roughly 60 years, and about 80% were male.

Produced via immunoSEQ multiplex PCR; TCRdb's table is partial and in-frame only. Of 98,000 or so clones in the sample, more than 85% were seen once. Findings and caveats of the study: Among patients with partial responses at 0.1-3.0 mg/kg, clonal expansion was among the lowest.

V was trimmed by 9 bases and J by 5 bases, leaving 10 bases between them. The CDR3 consists of 11 residues. Germline-derived CDR1 and CDR2 are WSHSY and SAAADI. This chain uses TRBV10-2 with TRBJ1-2; no definite D call. The sample in question was CD4+ or CD8+ T cells sorted from blood, obtained in a trial of the OX40 agonist ivuxolimab. This receptor was identified in an adult with an advanced solid tumor such as melanoma, head and neck, liver or kidney cancer. The CDR3 region is CASSGPYGYTF. The CDR3 DNA is TGCGCCAGTTCAGGTCCATATGGCTACACCTTC.